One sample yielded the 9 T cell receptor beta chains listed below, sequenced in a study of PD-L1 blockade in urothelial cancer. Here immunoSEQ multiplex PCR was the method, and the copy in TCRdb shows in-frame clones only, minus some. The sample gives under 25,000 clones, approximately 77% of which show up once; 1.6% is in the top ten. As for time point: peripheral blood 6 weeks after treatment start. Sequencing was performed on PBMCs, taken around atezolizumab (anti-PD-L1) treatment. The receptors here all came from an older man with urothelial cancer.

The CDR3 protein is CATSRYEAGRLNTEAFF. The CDR3 DNA sequence: TGTGCCACCAGCAGGTACGAGGCGGGACGGTTGAACACTGAAGCTTTCTTT. The J gene is TRBJ1-1, the V gene TRBV15; the D gene is possibly TRBD1 (5 bases). V lost 3 bases and J lost 0, with 17 bases in between. This CDR3 contains 17 residues. The V gene's germline CDR1 is LNHNV and CDR2 YYDKDF (reference sequence).

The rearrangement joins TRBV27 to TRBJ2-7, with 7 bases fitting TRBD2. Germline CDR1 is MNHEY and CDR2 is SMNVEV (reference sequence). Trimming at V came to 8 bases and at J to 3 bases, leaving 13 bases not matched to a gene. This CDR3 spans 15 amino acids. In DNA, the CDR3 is TGTGCCAGCGGGAATCCTAGCGGATATTACTACGAGCAGTACTTC. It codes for CASGNPSGYYYEQYF.

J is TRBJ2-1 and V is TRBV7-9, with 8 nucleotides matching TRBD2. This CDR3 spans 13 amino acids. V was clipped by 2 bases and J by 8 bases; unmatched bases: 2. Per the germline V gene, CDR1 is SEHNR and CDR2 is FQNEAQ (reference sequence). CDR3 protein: CASSLSGGDEQFF. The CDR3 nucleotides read TGTGCCAGCAGCTTATCGGGAGGGGATGAGCAGTTCTTC.

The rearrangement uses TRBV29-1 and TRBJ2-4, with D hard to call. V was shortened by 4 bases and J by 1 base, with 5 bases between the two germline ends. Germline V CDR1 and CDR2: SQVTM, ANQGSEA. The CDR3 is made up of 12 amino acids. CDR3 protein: CSVVRAKNIQYF. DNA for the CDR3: TGCAGCGTTGTCAGGGCCAAAAACATTCAGTACTTC.

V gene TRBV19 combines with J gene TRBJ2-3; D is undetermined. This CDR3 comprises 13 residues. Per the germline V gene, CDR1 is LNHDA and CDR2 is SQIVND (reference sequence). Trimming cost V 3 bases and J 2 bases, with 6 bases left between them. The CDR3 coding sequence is TGTGCCAGTAGTATTACAGTCACAGATACGCAGTATTTT. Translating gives CASSITVTDTQYF.

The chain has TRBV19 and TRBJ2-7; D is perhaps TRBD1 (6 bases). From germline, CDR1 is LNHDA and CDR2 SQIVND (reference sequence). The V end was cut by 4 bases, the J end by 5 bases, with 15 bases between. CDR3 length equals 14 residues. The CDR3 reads CASSNPGARHEQYF. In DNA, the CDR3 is TGTGCCAGTAGTAACCCAGGGGCAAGGCACGAGCAGTACTTC.

CDR3 sequence reads: CASSFSGTSTDTQYF. Written as DNA, the CDR3 is TGTGCCAGCAGTTTTAGCGGGACGAGCACAGATACGCAGTATTTT. This chain joins TRBV27 and TRBJ2-3; 8 bases align to TRBD2. The CDR3 has 15 amino acids. Germline CDR1 reads MNHEY; CDR2 reads SMNVEV (reference sequence). V gave up 3 bases and J gave up 0 bases; unmatched junction bases: 2.

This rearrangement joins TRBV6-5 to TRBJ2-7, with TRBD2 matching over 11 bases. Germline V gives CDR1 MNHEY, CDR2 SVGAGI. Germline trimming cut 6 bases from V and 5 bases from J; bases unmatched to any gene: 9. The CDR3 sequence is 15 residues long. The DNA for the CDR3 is TGTGCCAGCAGCCGGGATAGCGGGAGGGGTAACGAGCAGTACTTC. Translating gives CASSRDSGRGNEQYF.

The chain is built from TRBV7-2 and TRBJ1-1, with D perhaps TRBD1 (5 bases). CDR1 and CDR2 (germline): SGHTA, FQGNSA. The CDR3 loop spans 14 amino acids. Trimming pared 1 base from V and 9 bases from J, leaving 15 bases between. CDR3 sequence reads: CASSLGFRGSQAFF. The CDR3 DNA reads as TGTGCCAGCAGCTTAGGTTTTAGGGGAAGCCAAGCTTTCTTT. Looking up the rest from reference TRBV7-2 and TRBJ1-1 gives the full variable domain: GAGVSQSPSNKVTEKGKDVELRCDPISGHTALYWYRQSLGQGLEFLIYFQGNSAPDKSGLPSDRFSAERTGGSVSTLTIQRTQQEDSAVYLCASSLGFRGSQAFFGQGTRLTVV.